This T cell receptor beta chain was documented in a study of long-term antiretroviral therapy in people with HIV. People in the study who had HIV all got their treatment in the United States. A note on this clone: What it recognizes is unknown.

Sequencing used immunoSEQ v3.0 at survey level. Repertoires were generated with immunoSEQ multiplex PCR, while TCRdb's copy carries only in-frame clones and drops some. The table has approximately 20,000 clones, 80% to 90% seen once. General study findings and limits: Investigators report no available data on ART adherence, viral resistance or therapy changes. Clones that expanded before ART (that is, prior to treatment) dominated the repertoire at all time points. Even long-term ART left TRB diversity below transplant donor controls, despite gains.

This CDR3 comprises 14 residues. Germline CDR1 reads SGHAT; CDR2 reads FQNNGV. V was pared by 5 bases and J by 4 bases, with 4 bases of the junction left unmatched. Sequences were derived from unsorted PBMCs, sampled 4.2 years after starting antiretroviral therapy. V and J are TRBV11-2 and TRBJ2-3; 9 bases are shared with TRBD1. This clonotype was sampled from a man aged 45-60 years with HIV. CDR3 region: CASSVDRGADTQYF. The CDR3 DNA sequence: TGTGCCAGCAGCGTGGACAGGGGCGCAGATACGCAGTATTTT.